A single sample is the source of the 5 T cell receptor beta chains below, sequenced in a study of CD8 T cells in Susac syndrome. Reverse transcription of roughly 0.5 to 1 ug RNA used random hexamers. Using its own MiXCR run on the immunoSEQ multiplex PCR reads, TCRdb lists one record per CDR3 protein. The data show tens of thousands of distinct CDR3 sequences, roughly 94% seen once. Sequencing was done on a sample of CD4+ T cells from PBMCs. The origin of the receptors is a human donor with Susac syndrome.

V is TRBV30 and J is TRBJ1-2; D is unresolved. Germline V gene sequence: CDR1 GTSNPN, CDR2 SVGIG (reference sequence). The CDR3 extends over 11 amino acids. The V end was cut by 5 bases, the J end by 4 bases, with 8 bases between. CDR3 sequence reads: CAWGPGYGYTF. The CDR3 DNA sequence: TGTGCCTGGGGGCCTGGCTATGGCTACACCTTC.

V usage is TRBV5-5 and J usage is TRBJ1-1; TRBD1 is a possible D gene (6 bases). Germline lookup yields CDR1 SGHKS and CDR2 YYEKEE (reference sequence). V lost 2 bases to trimming and J lost 2 bases, with 16 bases between them. CDR3 length: 16 amino acids. The CDR3 region has the DNA TGTGCCAGCAGCTTTTTATCCGGGACACAAAACACTGAAGCTTTCTTT. Its protein product is CASSFLSGTQNTEAFF.

The chain couples TRBV20-1 to TRBJ1-5, with TRBD1 identical over 7 bases. The V and J ends lost 5 bases and 5 bases, in that order; junction bases with no gene match: 6. The CDR3 has 13 residues. Looked up from germline, CDR1 is DFQATT and CDR2 is SNEGSKA (reference sequence). The CDR3 reads CSAPGQDDQPQHF. In DNA, the CDR3 is TGCAGTGCTCCTGGACAGGACGATCAGCCCCAGCATTTT.

The CDR3 region is CSASDVGQANYGYTF. The CDR3 DNA follows: TGCAGTGCTAGCGATGTGGGACAGGCTAACTATGGCTACACCTTC. The chain couples TRBV20-1 to TRBJ1-2, with TRBD1 matching over 8 bases. V shed 3 bases and J 0 bases; nucleotides not matched to a gene: 6. The CDR3 length is 15 residues. Germline V gives CDR1 DFQATT, CDR2 SNEGSKA (reference sequence).

This chain links TRBV4-3 with TRBJ2-3; 15 bases agree with TRBD2. CDR1 and CDR2 from the germline V gene are LGHNA and YSLEER. There are 19 residues in the CDR3. V lost 6 bases and J lost 4; bases outside the gene matches: 14. For the CDR3, the DNA is TGCGCCAGCAGTCTCCACATTGGGACTAGCGGGGGGAAGGCAGATACGCAGTATTTT. Amino acid sequence: CASSLHIGTSGGKADTQYF.